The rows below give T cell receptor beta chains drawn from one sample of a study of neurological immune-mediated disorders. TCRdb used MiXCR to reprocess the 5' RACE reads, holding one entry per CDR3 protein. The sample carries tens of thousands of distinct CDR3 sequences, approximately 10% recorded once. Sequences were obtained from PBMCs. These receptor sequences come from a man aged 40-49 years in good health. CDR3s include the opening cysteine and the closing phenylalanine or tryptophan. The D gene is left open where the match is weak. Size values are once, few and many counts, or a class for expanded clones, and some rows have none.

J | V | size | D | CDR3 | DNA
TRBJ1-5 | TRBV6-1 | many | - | CASSVGGRVQPQHF | TGTGCCAGCAGTGTTGGTGGCAGGGTCCAGCCCCAGCATTTT
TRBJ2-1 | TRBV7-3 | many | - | CASSLPYSEQFF | TGTGCCAGCAGCTTACCCTATAGTGAGCAGTTCTTC
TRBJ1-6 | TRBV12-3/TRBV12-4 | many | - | CASSFGAGANSPLHF | TGTGCCAGCAGTTTCGGGGCAGGGGCGAATTCACCCCTCCACTTT
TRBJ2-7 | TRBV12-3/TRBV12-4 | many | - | CASSRTSSYEQYF | TGTGCCAGCAGTCGGACGAGCTCCTACGAGCAGTACTTC
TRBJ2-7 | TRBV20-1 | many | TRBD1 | CNLTGLTASLSYEQYF | TGCAACCTGACAGGGTTGACCGCTAGCCTTTCCTACGAGCAGTACTTC
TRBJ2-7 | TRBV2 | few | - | CASTEKGSGAGQGAKYEQYF | TGTGCCAGCACCGAAAAAGGGTCCGGAGCGGGCCAAGGGGCTAAATACGAGCAGTACTTC
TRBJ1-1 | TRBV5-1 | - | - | CASSLAKLNTEAFF | TGCGCCAGCAGCTTGGCCAAACTGAACACTGAAGCTTTCTTT
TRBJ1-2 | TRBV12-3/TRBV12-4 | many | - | CASSLFGEVTFSNGYTF | TGTGCCAGCAGTTTATTCGGGGAGGTCACATTTTCGAATGGCTACACCTTC
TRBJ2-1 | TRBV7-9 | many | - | CASSSPTESSYNEQFF | TGTGCCAGCAGTTCTCCGACGGAGAGCTCCTACAATGAGCAGTTCTTC
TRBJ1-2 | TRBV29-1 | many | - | CSVDGEVWGYTF | TGCAGCGTTGACGGGGAAGTCTGGGGCTACACCTTC
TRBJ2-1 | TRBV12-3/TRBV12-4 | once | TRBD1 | CASSQGTGRADEQFF | TGTGCCAGCAGTCAGGGGACAGGGAGGGCAGATGAGCAGTTCTTC
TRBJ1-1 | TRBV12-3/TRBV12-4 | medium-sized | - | CASSDTGPYTEAFF | TGTGCCAGCAGCGATACGGGACCTTACACTGAAGCTTTCTTT
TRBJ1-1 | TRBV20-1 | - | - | CSFRGLPEAFF | TGCAGCTTCAGGGGACTGCCTGAAGCTTTCTTT
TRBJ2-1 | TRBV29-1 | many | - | CSVDRTLYNEQFF | TGCAGCGTTGATCGGACCCTTTACAATGAGCAGTTCTTC
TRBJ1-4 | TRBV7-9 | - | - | CASSLLEKLFF | TGTGCCAGCAGTCTACTAGAAAAACTGTTTTTT
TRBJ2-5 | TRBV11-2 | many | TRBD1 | CASSLGQGAMETQYF | TGTGCCAGCAGCTTAGGACAGGGGGCAATGGAGACCCAGTACTTC
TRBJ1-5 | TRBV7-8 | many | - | CASSLAAGTNQPQHF | TGTGCCAGCAGCTTAGCCGCGGGCACAAATCAGCCCCAGCATTTT
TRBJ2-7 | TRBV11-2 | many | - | CASSPAGDGPYEQYF | TGTGCCAGCAGCCCCGCTGGGGACGGCCCCTACGAGCAGTACTTC
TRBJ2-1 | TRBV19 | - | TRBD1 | CASRRQGRYNEQFF | TGTGCCAGTAGGAGACAGGGGCGATACAATGAGCAGTTCTTC
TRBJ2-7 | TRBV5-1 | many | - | CASSSRGWGEQYF | TGCGCCAGCAGCTCGAGAGGGTGGGGCGAGCAGTACTTC
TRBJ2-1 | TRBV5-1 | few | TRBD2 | CASSLETSSPNEQFF | TGCGCCAGCAGCTTGGAGACTAGCTCTCCCAATGAGCAGTTCTTC
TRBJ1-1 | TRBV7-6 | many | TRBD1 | CASSARTGDTEAFF | TGTGCCAGCAGCGCCCGGACAGGGGACACTGAAGCTTTCTTT
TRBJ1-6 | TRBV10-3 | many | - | CAVGLQGLGNSPLHF | TGTGCCGTGGGCTTACAGGGCTTGGGTAATTCACCCCTCCACTTT
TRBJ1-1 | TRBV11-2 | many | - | CASSLTGKVMNTEAFF | TGTGCCAGCAGCCTCACAGGGAAGGTTATGAACACTGAAGCTTTCTTT
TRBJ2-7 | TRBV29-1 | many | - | CSVSRGGDIHEQYF | TGCAGCGTTTCCAGAGGGGGGGATATCCACGAGCAGTACTTC
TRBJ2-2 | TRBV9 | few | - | CASSVEPGTGELFF | TGTGCCAGCAGCGTAGAACCGGGTACCGGGGAGCTGTTTTTT
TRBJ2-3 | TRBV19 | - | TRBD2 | CASSISGGGDTQYF | TGTGCCAGTAGTATAAGCGGGGGCGGAGATACGCAGTATTTT
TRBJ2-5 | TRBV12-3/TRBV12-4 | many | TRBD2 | CASSLGGEGETQYF | TGTGCCAGCAGTTTGGGGGGGGAAGGTGAGACCCAGTACTTC
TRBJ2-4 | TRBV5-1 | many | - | CASSGSGTPLDIQYF | TGCGCCAGCAGCGGGTCCGGGACCCCACTTGATATTCAGTACTTC
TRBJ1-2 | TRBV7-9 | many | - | CASSFDYGYTF | TGTGCCAGCAGCTTCGACTATGGCTACACCTTC
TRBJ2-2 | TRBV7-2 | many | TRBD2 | CASSPRGGRGTGELFF | TGTGCCAGCAGCCCTCGGGGGGGCAGGGGCACCGGGGAGCTGTTTTTT
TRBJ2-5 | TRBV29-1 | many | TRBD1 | CSVGLDRVSQYF | TGCAGCGTTGGACTTGACAGGGTTTCCCAGTACTTC
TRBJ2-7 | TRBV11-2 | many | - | CASSLTDQYF | TGTGCCAGCAGCTTGACAGATCAGTACTTC
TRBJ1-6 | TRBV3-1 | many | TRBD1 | CASSAGQRNSPLHF | TGTGCCAGCAGCGCGGGACAGCGCAATTCACCCCTCCACTTT
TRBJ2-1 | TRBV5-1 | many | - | CASSLYPDNEQFF | TGCGCCAGCAGCTTGTACCCGGACAATGAGCAGTTCTTC
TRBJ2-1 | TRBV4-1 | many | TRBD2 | CASSQLAGDSSDEQFF | TGCGCCAGCAGCCAACTAGCGGGAGACTCTTCGGATGAGCAGTTCTTC
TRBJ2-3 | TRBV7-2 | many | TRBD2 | CASSRRRTSGRTADTQYF | TGTGCCAGCAGCCGCCGACGGACTAGCGGGAGGACGGCAGATACGCAGTATTTT
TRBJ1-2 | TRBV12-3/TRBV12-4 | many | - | CASSSTGYGYTF | TGTGCCAGCAGTTCGACAGGCTATGGCTACACCTTC
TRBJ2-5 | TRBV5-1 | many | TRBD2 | CASSARGGAETQYF | TGCGCCAGCAGCGCGCGGGGGGGCGCAGAGACCCAGTACTTC
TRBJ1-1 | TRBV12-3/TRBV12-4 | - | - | CASSLEALNTEAFF | TGTGCCAGCAGTTTGGAAGCCTTGAACACTGAAGCTTTCTTT
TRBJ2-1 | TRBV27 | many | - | CASSFQFNEQFF | TGTGCCAGCAGTTTTCAATTCAATGAGCAGTTCTTC
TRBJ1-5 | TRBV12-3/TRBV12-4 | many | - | CASSLNPGTINQPQHF | TGTGCCAGCAGTTTGAACCCCGGGACAATCAATCAGCCCCAGCATTTT
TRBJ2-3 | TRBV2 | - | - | CASSGGLRGEDTQYF | TGTGCCAGCAGTGGGGGACTTAGGGGGGAAGATACGCAGTATTTT
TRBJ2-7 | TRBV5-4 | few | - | CASSLGEIYEQYF | TGTGCCAGCAGCTTGGGGGAAATCTACGAGCAGTACTTC
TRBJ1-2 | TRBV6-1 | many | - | CASSEAGLLYGYTF | TGTGCCAGCAGTGAAGCAGGGTTGCTCTATGGCTACACCTTC
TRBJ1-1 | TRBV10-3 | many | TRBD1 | CAISPGQKFAAFF | TGTGCCATCAGCCCGGGACAGAAATTTGCCGCTTTCTTT
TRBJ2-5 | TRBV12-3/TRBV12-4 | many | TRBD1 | CASSTRDRGLETQYF | TGTGCCAGCAGCACCAGGGACAGGGGACTAGAGACCCAGTACTTC
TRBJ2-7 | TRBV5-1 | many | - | CASSLVDPAYEQYF | TGCGCCAGCAGCTTGGTAGACCCCGCCTACGAGCAGTACTTC
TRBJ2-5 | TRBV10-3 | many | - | CAMGTGETQYF | TGTGCCATGGGGACCGGGGAGACCCAGTACTTC
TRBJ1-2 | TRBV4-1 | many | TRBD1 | CASTKPGTGEGYTF | TGCGCCAGCACCAAACCCGGGACAGGGGAAGGCTACACCTTC
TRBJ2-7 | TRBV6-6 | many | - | CASSYDLTGAFYEQYF | TGTGCCAGCAGTTACGATTTAACCGGAGCCTTCTACGAGCAGTACTTC
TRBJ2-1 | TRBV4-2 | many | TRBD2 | CASSQEATSGGAYEQFF | TGTGCCAGCAGCCAAGAGGCGACTAGCGGGGGGGCTTATGAGCAGTTCTTC
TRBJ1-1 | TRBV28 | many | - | CASRPGPQNTEAFF | TGTGCCAGCAGGCCCGGGCCACAGAACACTGAAGCTTTCTTT